This T cell receptor (beta chain) originates from a study of T cell responses to AZD1222 COVID-19 vaccine. General observations from the study: Repertoires were obtained solely post-peak T cell response. Only a handful of AZD1222 recipients, about six in all, had baseline seropositivity. After two AZD1222 doses, spike-specific TCR breadth and depth rose versus day 0.

As for this clone: Its antigen is currently unknown.

Some clones are missing from TCRdb's copy, which holds only in-frame ones; the method was immunoSEQ multiplex PCR. The data contain some 100,000 clones, 85% to 90% of them singletons. Sequenced material: peripheral blood, taken on day 0 of AZD1222 vaccination. The sequence derives from an adult in good health.

The CDR3 DNA reads TGTGCCAGCAGTGTAATTCAGGGAACTTCCCCCGGGGCCAACGTCCTGACTTTC. This gives the protein CASSVIQGTSPGANVLTF. The V and J genes are TRBV28 and TRBJ2-6; D may be TRBD1 (5 bases). CDR3 size: 18 residues. V lost 5 bases, J lost 4 bases, and 21 bases lay in between. The germline V gene has CDR1 MDHEN and CDR2 SYDVKM.